These T cell receptor beta chains were read from a single sample in a study of T cell responses to AZD1222 COVID-19 vaccine. Clones were sequenced by immunoSEQ multiplex PCR, and TCRdb holds only the in-frame ones, with some missing. The sample contains 250,000 to 300,000 clones, around 93% of which appear only once. The specimen comprised peripheral blood, sampled 28 days after the second AZD1222 dose. The source of these receptors is an adult who received the AZD1222 COVID-19 vaccine. Each CDR3 is given with its conserved first and last residue. The D gene is left open where the match is weak. Some rows mark clone size as missing; the rest say once, few, many or name a class of expanded clone.

clone_size d_call cdr3_length j_call v_call cdr3_aa cdr3_nt
- - 14 TRBJ2-4 TRBV7-8 CASSFWPKENIQYF TGTGCCAGCAGCTTCTGGCCGAAAGAAAACATTCAGTACTTC
once - 16 TRBJ1-1 TRBV5-1 CASSLGSRGMNTEAFF TGCGCCAGCAGCTTGGGTTCCAGGGGCATGAACACTGAAGCTTTCTTT
few - 14 TRBJ2-1 TRBV6-4 CASSRGIWDNEQFF TGTGCCAGCAGTAGGGGGATATGGGATAATGAGCAGTTCTTC
- - 14 TRBJ1-5 TRBV5-5 CASSLGQGHQPQHF TGTGCCAGCAGCTTGGGCCAGGGGCACCAGCCCCAGCATTTT
few TRBD1 14 TRBJ1-2 TRBV11-2 CASSRDRGQRGYTF TGTGCCAGCAGCCGGGACAGGGGGCAACGGGGCTACACCTTC
- - 15 TRBJ1-6 TRBV7-2 CASSLGWEFNSPLHF TGTGCCAGCAGCTTGGGGTGGGAGTTTAATTCACCCCTCCACTTT
- - 14 TRBJ1-2 TRBV4-3 CASSQSTGPGGYTF TGCGCCAGCAGCCAATCGACAGGCCCTGGGGGCTACACCTTC
- TRBD1 14 TRBJ1-1 TRBV9 CASSGQGQNTEAFF TGTGCCAGCAGCGGACAGGGCCAGAACACTGAAGCTTTCTTT
- - 13 TRBJ1-2 TRBV2 CASTDRQNYGYTF TGTGCCAGCACTGACAGGCAGAACTATGGCTACACCTTC
- TRBD1 12 TRBJ1-2 TRBV3-1/TRBV3-2 CASSQGNYGYTF TGTGCCAGCTCACAGGGGAACTATGGCTACACCTTC
- TRBD2 15 TRBJ2-5 TRBV28 CASSFRLAGLETQYF TGTGCCAGCAGTTTTAGACTAGCGGGGTTGGAGACCCAGTACTTC
once TRBD1 16 TRBJ2-7 TRBV25-1 CASSFIGTGGWGEQYF TGTGCCAGCAGTTTCATCGGGACAGGGGGGTGGGGCGAGCAGTACTTC
- TRBD2 17 TRBJ2-7 TRBV28 CASSPGTSGRGGYEQYF TGTGCCAGCAGCCCCGGGACTAGCGGACGGGGAGGCTACGAGCAGTACTTC
- - 12 TRBJ2-7 TRBV28 CASSPPYYEQYF TGTGCCAGCAGCCCCCCCTATTACGAGCAGTACTTC
- TRBD1 14 TRBJ1-5 TRBV5-6 CASSSGQGNQPQHF TGTGCCAGCAGCTCGGGACAGGGCAATCAGCCCCAGCATTTT
- - 12 TRBJ1-1 TRBV6-2/TRBV6-3 CASSLGDTEAFF TGTGCCAGCAGCCTCGGGGACACTGAAGCTTTCTTT
- TRBD1 12 TRBJ2-7 TRBV6-4 CPRGTGSHEQYF TGTCCCCGAGGGACAGGGTCCCACGAGCAGTACTTC
- TRBD2 15 TRBJ2-1 TRBV5-1 CASSRPLTSPDEQFF TGCGCCAGCAGCCGTCCTTTGACTAGCCCGGATGAGCAGTTCTTC
- TRBD1 15 TRBJ1-2 TRBV9 CASSVATGQGSGYTF TGTGCCAGCAGCGTAGCTACGGGACAGGGCTCTGGCTACACCTTC
- - 16 TRBJ2-1 TRBV4-1 CASSQGNGRAYNEQFF TGCGCCAGCAGCCAAGGAAACGGTCGAGCCTACAATGAGCAGTTCTTC
- - 14 TRBJ2-7 TRBV6-5 CASSRDTGLYEQYF TGTGCCAGCAGTCGGGACACCGGTCTCTACGAGCAGTACTTC
- - 13 TRBJ1-5 TRBV4-3 CASSQGGDQPQHF TGCGCCAGCAGCCAAGGGGGGGATCAGCCCCAGCATTTT
- - 13 TRBJ1-1 TRBV28 CASSSIVNTEAFF TGTGCCAGCAGTTCTATTGTGAACACTGAAGCTTTCTTT
- - 13 TRBJ2-7 TRBV19 CASSIASGYEQYF TGTGCCAGTAGTATAGCGTCCGGATACGAGCAGTACTTC
- TRBD1 15 TRBJ1-5 TRBV28 CASSGQGSNNQPQHF TGTGCCAGCAGTGGACAGGGGTCCAACAATCAGCCCCAGCATTTT
- TRBD2 14 TRBJ2-2 TRBV27 CASSSSGGAGELFF TGTGCCAGCAGTTCCAGCGGGGGGGCCGGGGAGCTGTTTTTT
- TRBD1 17 TRBJ2-1 TRBV18 CASSPTDRRRSYNEQFF TGTGCCAGCTCACCCACGGACAGGAGACGATCCTACAATGAGCAGTTCTTC
- TRBD1 15 TRBJ2-2 TRBV28 CASSFRDRDTGELFF TGTGCCAGCAGTTTCCGGGACAGGGATACCGGGGAGCTGTTTTTT
- TRBD2 16 TRBJ2-3 TRBV4-2 CASSQRVGRTTGTQYF TGTGCCAGCAGCCAAAGGGTCGGGAGGACTACTGGTACGCAGTATTTT
- - 15 TRBJ2-5 TRBV7-6 CASSLSGGMGETQYF TGTGCCAGCAGCTTAAGTGGAGGGATGGGAGAGACCCAGTACTTC
few - 13 TRBJ1-1 TRBV9 CASSVEMNTEAFF TGTGCCAGCAGCGTAGAAATGAACACTGAAGCTTTCTTT
- - 12 TRBJ2-5 TRBV29-1 CSVVPRGETQYF TGCAGCGTTGTCCCCCGGGGGGAGACCCAGTACTTC
- TRBD2 14 TRBJ2-5 TRBV10-2 CASRGLAGEETQYF TGCGCCAGCCGAGGGCTAGCGGGGGAAGAGACCCAGTACTTC
- TRBD2 14 TRBJ2-4 TRBV28 CASSPGGGVNIQYF TGTGCCAGCAGTCCTGGGGGAGGGGTGAACATTCAGTACTTC
- - 16 TRBJ1-2 TRBV4-2 CASSQGRAGSTGGYTF TGTGCCAGCAGCCAAGGAAGGGCAGGGAGCACCGGGGGCTACACCTTC
- - 13 TRBJ1-2 TRBV5-6 CASSLGRDYGYTF TGTGCCAGCAGCTTGGGCAGGGATTATGGCTACACCTTC
- TRBD2 16 TRBJ2-2 TRBV7-2 CASSLVASGEDGELFF TGTGCCAGCAGCTTAGTGGCTAGCGGGGAGGACGGGGAGCTGTTTTTT
once - 15 TRBJ1-2 TRBV6-2/TRBV6-3 CASSKMSSLNYGYTF TGTGCCAGCAGTAAAATGAGCAGCCTTAACTATGGCTACACCTTC
few - 14 TRBJ1-4 TRBV15 CATSALRTNEKLFF TGTGCCACCAGCGCCCTCAGAACTAATGAAAAACTGTTTTTT
- - 15 TRBJ1-2 TRBV4-1 CASSQDHGGRYGYTF TGCGCCAGCAGCCAAGATCACGGGGGTCGGTATGGCTACACCTTC
- - 12 TRBJ1-1 TRBV7-9 CASSVANTEAFF TGTGCCAGCAGCGTGGCGAACACTGAAGCTTTCTTT
- - 14 TRBJ1-5 TRBV18 CASSPTDTNQPQHF TGTGCCAGCTCACCAACGGATACGAATCAGCCCCAGCATTTT